These 9 T cell receptor beta chains were sequenced from one sample in a study of early T cells in non-severe SARS-CoV-2 infection. TCRdb re-called the 5' RACE reads through MiXCR, storing one row per CDR3 protein. This sample has around 40,000 distinct CDR3 sequences, with 11% found just once. The specimen sequenced was whole blood. The receptors stem from an adult who was a healthcare worker with PCR-confirmed SARS-CoV-2 infection or an uninfected control (not recorded which).

This clonotype was counted ten times or more. The genes are TRBV9 and TRBJ2-3, with D unclear. V gave up 3 bases and J gave up 1 base, with 9 bases separating them. The CDR3 runs to 14 residues. Germline CDR1 SGDLS, CDR2 YYNGEE. The CDR3 here is CASSESSGTDTQYF. The CDR3 bases are TGTGCCAGCAGCGAATCCTCTGGCACAGATACGCAGTATTTT. The full variable domain, with the rest looked up from reference TRBV9 and TRBJ2-3, is DSGVTQTPKHLITATGQRVTLRCSPRSGDLSVYWYQQSLDQGLQFLIQYYNGEERAKGNILERFSAQQFPDLHSELNLSSLELGDSALYFCASSESSGTDTQYFGPGTRLTVL.

This clonotype was counted a few times. CDR3 nucleotides: TGTGCCAGGAGGGCTGAAGGCACCGGGGAGCTGTTTTTT. Amino acid sequence: CARRAEGTGELFF. The V call is TRBV10-3, the J call TRBJ2-2; possible D gene TRBD2, 6 bases. Germline-derived CDR1 and CDR2 are ENHRY and SYGVKD. The CDR3 is 13 amino acids. V shed 10 bases and J shed 4 bases, with 13 bases lying between them.

This clonotype appeared a few times. V and J are TRBV6-1 and TRBJ2-3, with 7 nucleotides matching TRBD1. Germline CDR1 is MNHNS and CDR2 is SASEGT. The CDR3 is made up of 14 amino acids. V lost 6 bases and J lost 3; bases outside the gene matches: 6. The CDR3 nucleotides are TGTGCCAGCAGCGTGACAGGGAGAACAGATACGCAGTATTTT. Its translation: CASSVTGRTDTQYF.

This clonotype was seen more than once but under ten times. The chain links TRBV29-1 to TRBJ1-5, with D possibly being TRBD1 (6 bases). Germline V gene data show CDR1 as SQVTM and CDR2 as ANQGSEA. V gave up 1 base and J gave up 1 base, with 17 bases separating them. The length of the CDR3 is 17 residues. The CDR3 sequence is CSVEGSEQGESNQPQHF. The CDR3 DNA follows: TGCAGCGTTGAAGGGTCTGAACAGGGTGAAAGCAATCAGCCCCAGCATTTT.

The sample holds a few counts of this clonotype. CDR3 nucleotides: TGTGCCAGCAGCTTCCCCCTCTACGAGCAGTACTTC. Its protein product is CASSFPLYEQYF. The chain uses TRBV7-2 and TRBJ2-7; D is unresolved. V lost 3 bases to trimming and J lost 3 bases, with 6 bases between them. The CDR3 is made up of 12 amino acids. CDR1 and CDR2 from the germline V gene are SGHTA and FQGNSA.

The sample holds many counts of this clonotype. This chain connects TRBV20-1 to TRBJ2-5; D possibly uses TRBD1 or TRBD2 (7 bases each). The CDR3 has 15 amino acids. Germline-derived CDR1 and CDR2 are DFQATT and SNEGSKA (reference sequence). Trimming took 5 bases from V and 1 from J, leaving 17 bases between them. The CDR3 nucleotides read TGCAGTGCTCGCCAGGGGGGGGGATCCCAAGAGACCCAGTACTTC. This codes for CSARQGGGSQETQYF.

In its sample, this clonotype ranks as medium-sized. This rearrangement joins TRBV12-3 or TRBV12-4 to TRBJ1-2; the D is unclear. The length of the CDR3 is 12 residues. The V end was cut by 4 bases, the J end by 4 bases, with 7 bases between. CDR3 sequence (DNA): TGTGCCAGCAGTTCCGAAGGCTATGGCTACACCTTC. Translated: CASSSEGYGYTF.

The rearrangement uses TRBV19 and TRBJ2-7; D might be TRBD2 (6 bases). Trimming pared 3 bases from V and 3 bases from J, leaving 9 bases between. The germline CDR1 and CDR2 sequences are LNHDA and SQIVND (reference sequence). This CDR3 is 13 amino acids long. The CDR3 protein is CASSIGGFYEQYF. CDR3 DNA sequence: TGTGCCAGTAGTATCGGGGGTTTCTACGAGCAGTACTTC.

On this clonotype: A read error is possible here, since a much larger clone lies one base away. V usage is TRBV18 and J usage is TRBJ1-6, with D perhaps matching TRBD1 (6 bases). CDR1 and CDR2 from the germline V gene are KGHSH and LQKENI. This CDR3 spans 15 amino acids. CDR3 DNA sequence: TGTGCCAGCCCACCGGACAGTTCCTCGGGTTCACCCCTCCACTTT. As protein: CASPPDSSSGSPLHF.